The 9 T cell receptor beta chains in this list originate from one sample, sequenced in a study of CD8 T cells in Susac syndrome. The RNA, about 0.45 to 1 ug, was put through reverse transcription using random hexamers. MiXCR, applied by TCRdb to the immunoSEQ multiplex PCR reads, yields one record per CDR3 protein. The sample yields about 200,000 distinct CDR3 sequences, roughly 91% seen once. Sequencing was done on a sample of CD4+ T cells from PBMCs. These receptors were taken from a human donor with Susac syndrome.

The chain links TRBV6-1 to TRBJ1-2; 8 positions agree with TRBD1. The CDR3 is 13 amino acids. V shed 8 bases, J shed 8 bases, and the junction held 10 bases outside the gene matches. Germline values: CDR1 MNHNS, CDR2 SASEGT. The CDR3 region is CASGGQGARGYTF. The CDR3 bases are TGTGCCAGCGGTGGACAGGGCGCGCGAGGCTACACCTTC.

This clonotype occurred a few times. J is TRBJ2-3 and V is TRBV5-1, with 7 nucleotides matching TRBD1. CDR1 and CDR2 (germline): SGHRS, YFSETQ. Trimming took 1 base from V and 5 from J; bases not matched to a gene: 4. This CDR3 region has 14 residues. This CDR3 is CASSLTGEQDTQYF. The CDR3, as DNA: TGCGCCAGCAGCTTGACAGGGGAGCAAGATACGCAGTATTTT.

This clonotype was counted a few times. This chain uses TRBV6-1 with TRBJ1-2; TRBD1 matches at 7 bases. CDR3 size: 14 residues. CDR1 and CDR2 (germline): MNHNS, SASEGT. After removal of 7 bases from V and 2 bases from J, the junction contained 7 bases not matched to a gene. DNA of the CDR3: TGTGCCAGCACCGACAGGGTCGGAAACTATGGCTACACCTTC. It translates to CASTDRVGNYGYTF.

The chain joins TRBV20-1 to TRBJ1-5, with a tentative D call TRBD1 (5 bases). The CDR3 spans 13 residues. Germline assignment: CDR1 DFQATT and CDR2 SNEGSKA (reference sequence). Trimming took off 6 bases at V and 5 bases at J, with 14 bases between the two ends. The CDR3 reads CSAERGGDQPQHF. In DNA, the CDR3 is TGCAGTGCCGAGCGGGGAGGGGATCAGCCCCAGCATTTT.

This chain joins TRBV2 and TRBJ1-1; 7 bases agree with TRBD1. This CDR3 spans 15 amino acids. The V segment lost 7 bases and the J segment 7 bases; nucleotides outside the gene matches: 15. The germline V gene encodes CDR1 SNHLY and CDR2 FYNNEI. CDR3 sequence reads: CASTSTTGKGGEAFF. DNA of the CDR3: TGTGCCAGCACTTCGACGACAGGGAAGGGGGGTGAAGCTTTCTTT.

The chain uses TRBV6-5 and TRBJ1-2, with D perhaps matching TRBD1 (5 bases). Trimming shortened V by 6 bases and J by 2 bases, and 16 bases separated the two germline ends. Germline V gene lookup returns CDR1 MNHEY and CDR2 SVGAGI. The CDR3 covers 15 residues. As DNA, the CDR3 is TGTGCCAGCAGCTACGGCGTGAGGGGAAACTATGGCTACACCTTC. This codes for CASSYGVRGNYGYTF.

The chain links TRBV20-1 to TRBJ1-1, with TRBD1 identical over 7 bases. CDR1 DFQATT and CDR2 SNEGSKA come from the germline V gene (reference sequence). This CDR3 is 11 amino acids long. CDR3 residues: CSEDRSLEAFF. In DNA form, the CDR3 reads TGCAGCGAGGACAGGTCGCTTGAAGCTTTCTTT.

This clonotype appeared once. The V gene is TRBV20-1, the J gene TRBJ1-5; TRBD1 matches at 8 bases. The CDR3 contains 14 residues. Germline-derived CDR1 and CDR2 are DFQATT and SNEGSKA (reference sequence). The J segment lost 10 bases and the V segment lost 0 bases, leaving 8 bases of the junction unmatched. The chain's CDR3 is CSARDPAGGKPQHF. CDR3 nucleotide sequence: TGCAGTGCTAGAGATCCTGCAGGGGGCAAACCCCAGCATTTT.

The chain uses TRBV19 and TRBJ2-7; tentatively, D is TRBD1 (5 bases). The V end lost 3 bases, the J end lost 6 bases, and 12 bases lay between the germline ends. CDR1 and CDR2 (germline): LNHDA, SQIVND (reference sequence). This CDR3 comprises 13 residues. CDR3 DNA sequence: TGTGCCAGTAGTATCTCAGGGCGCGGCGAGCAGTACTTC. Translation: CASSISGRGEQYF.